The 6 T cell receptor beta chains in this list originate from one sample, sequenced in a study of long-term antiretroviral therapy in people with HIV. With survey level as its setting, the immunoSEQ assay was v3.0. Profiled with immunoSEQ multiplex PCR; TCRdb holds only in-frame clones, not every one. This sample has about 33,000 clones; around three quarters occur once, and the top ten carry about 7%. The sequencing used unsorted PBMCs, collected 2 years after starting antiretroviral therapy. All receptors derive from a woman between 50 and 59 years old with HIV.

The CDR3 spells CASSLYAADLAKNIQYF. DNA for the CDR3: TGCGCCAGCAGCTTGTATGCGGCAGATCTAGCCAAAAACATTCAGTACTTC. The chain links TRBV5-1 to TRBJ2-4; D unclear. In germline, CDR1 is SGHRS, CDR2 YFSETQ. The CDR3 loop spans 17 amino acids. V was cut by 1 base and J by 0 bases, with 14 bases left in between.

The CDR3 sequence is CASSHTRDRRRDEQFF. Written as DNA, the CDR3 is TGTGCCAGCTCACATACCCGGGACAGGAGGAGGGATGAGCAGTTCTTC. The rearrangement joins TRBV18 to TRBJ2-1; 8 bases align to TRBD1. Per the germline V gene, CDR1 is KGHSH and CDR2 is LQKENI. The J segment lost 8 bases and the V segment lost 4 bases, leaving 13 bases of the junction unmatched. CDR3 length: 16 amino acids.

In this sample, this clone turned up once. The V and J genes are TRBV30 and TRBJ2-2; D may be TRBD2 (6 bases). V shed 6 bases and J shed 2 bases, with 16 bases lying between them. The CDR3 loop spans 15 amino acids. Germline values: CDR1 GTSNPN, CDR2 SVGIG (reference sequence). Written as DNA, the CDR3 is TGTGCCTGTGACGACCGGGACTTTAACACCGGGGAGCTGTTTTTT. Translating it yields CACDDRDFNTGELFF.

This chain joins TRBV7-9 and TRBJ2-3, with 8 positions matching TRBD2. This CDR3 is built from 18 residues. V shed 5 bases, J shed 0 bases, and the junction held 13 bases outside the gene matches. In germline, CDR1 is SEHNR, CDR2 FQNEAQ (reference sequence). Written as DNA, the CDR3 is TGTGCCAGCAGCCCCTTTAGTGAGCGGGGGCCAAGCACAGATACGCAGTATTTT. Encoded protein: CASSPFSERGPSTDTQYF.

The V and J genes are TRBV5-1 and TRBJ2-7, with D tentatively TRBD1 (5 bases). With 1 base removed from V and 2 bases from J, the gap between germline ends came to 16 bases. The CDR3 extends over 16 amino acids. Germline V gene sequence: CDR1 SGHRS, CDR2 YFSETQ. CDR3 coding DNA: TGCGCCAGCAGCTTGCAAAGGTGGGGCCTGGCCTACGAGCAGTACTTC. It translates to CASSLQRWGLAYEQYF.

The J gene is TRBJ2-2, the V gene TRBV5-1, with TRBD2 as a possible D gene (5 bases). V lost 0 bases and J lost 1, with 10 bases in between. Looked up from germline, CDR1 is SGHRS and CDR2 is YFSETQ. The CDR3 extends over 16 amino acids. CDR3 sequence: CASSLEVTMNTGELFF. The DNA for the CDR3 is TGCGCCAGCAGCTTGGAAGTGACTATGAACACCGGGGAGCTGTTTTTT.